Below, one TCR beta chain is given with its context. The CDR3 spans 13 residues. The germline CDR1 and CDR2 sequences are MNHEY and SVGAGI. V was pared by 6 bases and J by 3 bases, with 5 bases of the junction left unmatched. Original handling: Nucleated cell number was recorded as an estimate derived from reference gene primer amplification. Produced via immunoSEQ multiplex PCR; TCRdb's table is partial and in-frame only. V and J calls and clone size follow that table, whereas D and trimming were derived from the DNA. Of nearly 95,000 clones listed, around 87% are singletons. The sample is drawn from a study of blood T cell repertoires in COVID-19. Study in general: The United States, Italy and Spain were the sources of the acute and convalescent COVID-19 samples. T cells, B-cell-depleted T cells, or PBMCs supplied cDNA or gDNA.

The chain employs TRBV6-5 and TRBJ2-7; 7 bases match TRBD1. This TCR was recovered from an elderly woman with acute or convalescent COVID-19. The sequenced material came from peripheral blood. CDR3 residues: CASSLGQVYEQYF. CDR3 DNA: TGTGCCAGCAGCCTCGGACAGGTCTACGAGCAGTACTTC.